These 24 T cell receptor beta chains originate from one sample sequenced in a study of graft-versus-host responses after intestinal transplantation. Using immunoSEQ multiplex PCR, the repertoire was profiled, and TCRdb retains in-frame clones only, with some absent. Counted here are around 20,000 clones, more than 80% occurring once; the ten biggest clones make up more than 1.5%. Here the sequenced sample was PBMCs, taken 357 days after transplant. All receptors derive from a human patient who received an intestinal transplant, so some T cells may come from the graft donor.

This chain uses TRBV6-1 with TRBJ2-1, with 10 bases lining up with TRBD1. The length of the CDR3 is 15 residues. V lost 7 bases and J lost 5; bases outside the gene matches: 8. Per germline, CDR1 MNHNS and CDR2 SASEGT. The DNA for the CDR3 is TGTGCCAGCACCCACTGGGACAGGGGAAACAATGAGCAGTTCTTC. Its translation is CASTHWDRGNNEQFF.

V gene TRBV4-1 combines with J gene TRBJ2-7; TRBD1 matches at 7 bases. The trim removed 4 bases at V and 3 bases at J, leaving 6 bases unmatched. CDR1 MGHRA and CDR2 YSYEKL come from the germline V gene. The CDR3 has 14 residues. The CDR3 protein is CASSLTGTDYEQYF. As DNA, the CDR3 is TGCGCCAGCAGCCTCACCGGGACAGACTACGAGCAGTACTTC.

The V gene is TRBV7-3, the J gene TRBJ1-3; TRBD1 is a possible D gene (5 bases). Trimming removed 4 bases from V and 0 bases from J, with 19 bases in between. Germline loops: CDR1 SGHTA, CDR2 FQGTGA. The CDR3 sequence is 18 residues long. CDR3 DNA: TGTGCCAGCAGCTATTCCGGGACGGTGACTTACTCTGGAAACACCATATATTTT. Translation gives CASSYSGTVTYSGNTIYF.

The genes are TRBV7-6 and TRBJ2-1; D possibly uses TRBD1 or TRBD2 (5 bases each). The CDR3 loop spans 16 amino acids. Germline CDR1 and CDR2: SGHVS and FNYEAQ. Trimming stripped 2 bases from V and 5 bases from J, with 16 bases between. The CDR3 spells CASSLTTGTDDNEQFF. In DNA, the CDR3 is TGTGCCAGCAGCTTAACCACCGGGACGGATGACAATGAGCAGTTCTTC.

In this sample, this clone turned up a few times. This sequence joins TRBV11-3 and TRBJ2-4; no clear D. Germline-derived CDR1 and CDR2 are SGHNT and YENEEA. The CDR3 spans 15 residues. V lost 0 bases to trimming and J lost 3 bases, with 9 bases between them. In DNA, the CDR3 is TGTGCCAGCAGCTTAGACGACTTGGTCAAAAACATTCAGTACTTC. This gives the protein CASSLDDLVKNIQYF.

This clone was detected a few times. This chain uses TRBV6-5 with TRBJ2-7; D might be TRBD1 (6 bases). This CDR3 has 15 residues. V gave up 0 bases and J gave up 0 bases, with 9 bases separating them. CDR1 is MNHEY, CDR2 SVGAGI, per germline. Here the CDR3 DNA reads TGTGCCAGCAGTTACTCCGGGACAAACTCCTACGAGCAGTACTTC. It codes for CASSYSGTNSYEQYF.

The rearrangement uses TRBV9 and TRBJ2-3; D possibly corresponds to TRBD2 (6 bases). Trimming took off 1 base at V and 2 bases at J, with 11 bases between the two ends. The germline V gene has CDR1 SGDLS and CDR2 YYNGEE. The CDR3 loop spans 15 amino acids. Here the CDR3 DNA reads TGTGCCAGCAGCGTAACGGACTACTACACAGATACGCAGTATTTT. Translation gives CASSVTDYYTDTQYF.

This chain uses TRBV25-1 with TRBJ1-2; possibly TRBD1 for D (5 bases). The CDR3 runs 14 residues. Germline loops: CDR1 MGHDK, CDR2 SYGVNS. V was shortened by 4 bases and J by 6 bases, with 15 bases between the two germline ends. DNA of the CDR3: TGTGCCAGCAGTGGGGTGACAGCTGTGGATGGCTACACCTTC. Amino acid sequence: CASSGVTAVDGYTF.

The chain has TRBV2 and TRBJ2-7, with TRBD2 matching over 7 bases. Per germline, CDR1 SNHLY and CDR2 FYNNEI. This CDR3 is built from 14 residues. V was pared by 6 bases and J by 0 bases, with 5 bases of the junction left unmatched. The CDR3 coding sequence is TGTGCCAGCAGGGGAGGGTACCCCTCCTACGAGCAGTACTTC. Translation: CASRGGYPSYEQYF. Together with reference TRBV2 and TRBJ2-7, the CDR3 gives the full variable domain: EPEVTQTPSHQVTQMGQEVILRCVPISNHLYFYWYRQILGQKVEFLVSFYNNEISEKSEIFDDQFSVERPDGSNFTLKIRSTKLEDSAMYFCASRGGYPSYEQYFGPGTRLTVT.

The chain couples TRBV18 to TRBJ2-1, with a possible D match to TRBD1 (6 bases). Germline V CDR1 and CDR2: KGHSH, LQKENI. Between the trimmed V and J ends, which lost 3 bases and 4 bases, there was a span of 13 bases. The CDR3 runs 15 residues. The CDR3: CASSPLTGQYNEQFF. The CDR3 nucleotides are TGTGCCAGCTCACCCCTGACAGGACAATACAATGAGCAGTTCTTC.

The genes are TRBV27 and TRBJ1-3; D possibly corresponds to TRBD1 (6 bases). Germline lookup yields CDR1 MNHEY and CDR2 SMNVEV (reference sequence). This CDR3 spans 18 amino acids. The germline V and J ends were trimmed by 6 bases and 0 bases, with 21 bases remaining between them. Here the CDR3 reads CASSPNPDSYRSGNTIYF. The CDR3 coding sequence is TGTGCCAGCAGCCCCAACCCGGACAGTTACCGCTCTGGAAACACCATATATTTT.

The chain combines TRBV29-1 with TRBJ2-1, with TRBD1 matching 10 bases. The CDR3 length is 12 residues. V lost 8 bases to trimming and J lost 6 bases; unmatched junction nucleotides: 4. In germline, CDR1 is SQVTM, CDR2 ANQGSEA. In nucleotides, the CDR3 is TGCAGCTCCCGGACAGGGGGCAATGAGCAGTTCTTC. Protein sequence: CSSRTGGNEQFF.

The chain employs TRBV27 and TRBJ2-7; TRBD2 matches at 7 bases. CDR1 and CDR2 from the germline V gene are MNHEY and SMNVEV (reference sequence). V was clipped by 4 bases and J by 5 bases; unmatched bases: 11. The CDR3 consists of 15 residues. The CDR3 DNA reads as TGTGCCAGCAGTTCCCCCGCGGGGGTGAGGAACGAGCAGTACTTC. Its translation: CASSSPAGVRNEQYF.

The V and J genes are TRBV13 and TRBJ1-1; D gene ambiguous. CDR1 PRHDT and CDR2 FYEKMQ come from the germline V gene (reference sequence). V was shortened by 5 bases and J by 3 bases, with 10 bases between the two germline ends. The CDR3 consists of 13 residues. The CDR3 spells CASSQYKDTEAFF. As DNA, the CDR3 is TGTGCCAGCAGCCAATACAAGGACACTGAAGCTTTCTTT. Full variable domain (missing parts from reference TRBV13 and TRBJ1-1): AAGVIQSPRHLIKEKRETATLKCYPIPRHDTVYWYQQGPGQDPQFLISFYEKMQSDKGSIPDRFSAQQFSDYHSELNMSSLELGDSALYFCASSQYKDTEAFFGQGTRLTVV.

The V and J genes are TRBV7-8 and TRBJ2-1; the match to TRBD1 covers 7 bases. The CDR3 length is 17 residues. Germline V gene data show CDR1 as SGHVS and CDR2 as FQNEAQ. Germline trimming cut 2 bases from V and 6 bases from J; bases unmatched to any gene: 13. The CDR3 spells CASSLRLGDRGSNEQFF. CDR3 nucleotides: TGTGCCAGCAGCTTAAGGCTAGGGGACAGAGGTAGCAATGAGCAGTTCTTC.

The chain joins TRBV29-1 to TRBJ2-3; D possibly uses TRBD1 or TRBD2 (5 bases each). The ends were cut back, 6 bases at V and 4 bases at J, with 8 bases in the middle. The germline CDR1 and CDR2 sequences are SQVTM and ANQGSEA. The CDR3 runs 11 residues. CDR3 in amino acids: CSVEGPDTQYF. DNA of the CDR3: TGCAGCGTCGAGGGACCAGATACGCAGTATTTT.

J is TRBJ2-5 and V is TRBV28, with a tentative D call TRBD1 (6 bases). CDR1 is MDHEN and CDR2 is SYDVKM in the germline V gene. V lost 8 bases to trimming and J lost 2 bases, with 9 bases between them. CDR3 length: 12 residues. CDR3 coding DNA: TGTGCCAGCGGAGGACAGCAAGAGACCCAGTACTTC. Translation: CASGGQQETQYF.

The CDR3 loop reads CASRETGDSNQPQHF. In nucleotides, the CDR3 is TGTGCCAGCAGAGAGACAGGGGATAGCAATCAGCCCCAGCATTTT. The chain recombines TRBV28 with TRBJ1-5; TRBD1 matches at 8 bases. The V segment lost 6 bases and the J segment 0 bases; nucleotides outside the gene matches: 4. Germline lookup yields CDR1 MDHEN and CDR2 SYDVKM. The CDR3 totals 15 residues.

CDR3 bases: TGTGCCAGCAGCTTAGGACTAGCGGGGGGGCGTGAGCAGTTCTTC. Its translation: CASSLGLAGGREQFF. V and J are TRBV7-2 and TRBJ2-1; 14 positions agree with TRBD2. Unmatched junction bases numbered 2, after V lost 1 base and J lost 9 bases. CDR3 size: 15 residues. Germline V gene sequence: CDR1 SGHTA, CDR2 FQGNSA.

The rearrangement links TRBV6-1 to TRBJ2-2; D unresolved. In germline, CDR1 is MNHNS, CDR2 SASEGT. The CDR3 runs to 14 residues. V dropped 8 bases and J dropped 0 bases, with 10 bases sitting between them. The CDR3 here is CASGMGPNTGELFF. As DNA, the CDR3 is TGTGCCAGCGGGATGGGTCCGAACACCGGGGAGCTGTTTTTT.

The V gene is TRBV4-1, the J gene TRBJ1-4; D is unresolved. Germline V CDR1 and CDR2: MGHRA, YSYEKL. V was shortened by 4 bases and J by 0 bases, with 15 bases between the two germline ends. The CDR3 consists of 17 residues. CDR3 sequence reads: CASSPLPSYATNEKLFF. CDR3 nucleotide sequence: TGCGCCAGCAGCCCCCTCCCCTCCTATGCAACTAATGAAAAACTGTTTTTT.

The chain couples TRBV6-1 to TRBJ2-1, with D possibly called TRBD1 or TRBD2 (5 bases each). The germline V gene has CDR1 MNHNS and CDR2 SASEGT. The CDR3 spans 16 residues. V lost 1 base and J 0 bases, leaving 10 bases between the germline ends. The CDR3, as DNA: TGTGCCAGCAGTGAAGTTCCGGGGACCTCCTACAATGAGCAGTTCTTC. This sequence encodes CASSEVPGTSYNEQFF.

The chain links TRBV18 to TRBJ2-5, with 7 bases that match TRBD1. After removal of 8 bases from V and 0 bases from J, the junction contained 6 bases not matched to a gene. CDR1 KGHSH and CDR2 LQKENI come from the germline V gene. This CDR3 comprises 14 residues. CDR3 nucleotide sequence: TGTGCCAGCCGTAAAACAGGGGACCAAGAGACCCAGTACTTC. Translation gives CASRKTGDQETQYF.

The rearrangement uses TRBV9 and TRBJ2-1, with D perhaps matching TRBD1 (5 bases). Germline V lookup: CDR1 SGDLS, CDR2 YYNGEE. The CDR3 has 15 amino acids. The V end was cut by 0 bases, the J end by 2 bases, with 9 bases between. The CDR3 bases are TGTGCCAGCAGCGTAGTGGGGCTCGCCTACAATGAGCAGTTCTTC. Protein: CASSVVGLAYNEQFF.